This T cell receptor (beta chain) comes out of a study of cytomegalovirus exposure and HLA in healthy donors. Across the whole study: Findings of an earlier analysis included roughly 110 million unique TCR beta sequences from about 180 million T cells. Whole-study findings and limits: Later analysis suggested most CMV-associated TCR beta chains were HLA-restricted. Several V segments, TRBV6-2 and TRBV6-3 among them, could not be told apart and were dropped. Later analysis identified a missense DCLRE1C variant that was linked to TCR beta V- and J-gene trimming.

Germline V lookup: CDR1 KGHSH, CDR2 LQKENI. The CDR3 covers 12 residues. Vbeta (60) and Jbeta (13) primers were used in the PCR. Measured with immunoSEQ multiplex PCR; TCRdb has only the in-frame clones, and not every one. The table lists 70,000 to 85,000 clones, with 6.5% to 9.5% in the top ten. Turning to this clone: Antigen: not known.

The sequenced sample was PBMCs. J is TRBJ2-5 and V is TRBV18; perhaps TRBD1 as D (5 bases). TRBJ2-7 explains the end of the DNA better; the J call may be wrong. This clonotype was obtained from a female donor in good health and CMV-seropositive. CDR3 DNA: TGTGCCAGCTCACCGGACACCTACGAGCAGTACTTC. Its translation: CASSPDTYEQYF.